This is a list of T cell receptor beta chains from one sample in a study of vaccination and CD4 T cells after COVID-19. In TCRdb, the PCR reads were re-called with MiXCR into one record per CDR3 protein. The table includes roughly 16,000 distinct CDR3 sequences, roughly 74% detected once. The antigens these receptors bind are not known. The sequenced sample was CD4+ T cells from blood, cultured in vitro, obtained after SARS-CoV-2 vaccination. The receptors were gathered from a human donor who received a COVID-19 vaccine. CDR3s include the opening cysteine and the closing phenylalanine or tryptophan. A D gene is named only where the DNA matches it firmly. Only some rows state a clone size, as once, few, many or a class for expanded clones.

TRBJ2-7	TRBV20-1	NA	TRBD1	CSARDWDRGYEQYF	TGCAGTGCTAGAGATTGGGACAGGGGATACGAGCAGTACTTC
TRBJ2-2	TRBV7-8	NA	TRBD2	CASSLGGANTGELFF	TGTGCCAGCAGCTTGGGGGGGGCGAACACCGGGGAGCTGTTTTTT
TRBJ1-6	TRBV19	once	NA	CASSIQDRNSPLHF	TGTGCCAGTAGTATCCAGGACAGAAATTCACCCCTCCACTTT
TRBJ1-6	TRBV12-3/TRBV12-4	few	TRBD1	CASSRTGAKSSYNSPLHF	TGTGCCAGCAGTCGGACAGGGGCGAAAAGCTCCTATAATTCACCCCTCCACTTT
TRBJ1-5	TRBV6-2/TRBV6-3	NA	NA	CASSAPGVGNQPQHF	TGTGCCAGCAGTGCCCCAGGGGTTGGCAATCAGCCCCAGCATTTT
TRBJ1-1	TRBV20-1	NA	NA	CSARGRPGQRSNTEAFF	TGCAGTGCTAGAGGGCGGCCGGGACAACGTTCGAACACTGAAGCTTTCTTT
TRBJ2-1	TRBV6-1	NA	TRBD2	CASSLDRGGSSYNEQFF	TGTGCCAGCAGCCTCGACCGGGGGGGGAGCTCCTACAATGAGCAGTTCTTC
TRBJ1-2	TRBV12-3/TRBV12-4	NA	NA	CASSSDSSYGYTF	TGTGCCAGCAGTAGCGACAGCTCCTATGGCTACACCTTC
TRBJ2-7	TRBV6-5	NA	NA	CASSYRRGEQYF	TGTGCCAGCAGTTACAGGAGAGGGGAGCAGTACTTC
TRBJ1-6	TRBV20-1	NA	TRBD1	CSAHGQADSPLHF	TGCAGTGCTCACGGACAGGCCGATTCACCCCTCCACTTT
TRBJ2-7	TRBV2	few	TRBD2	CASRPGTSGGDYEQYF	TGTGCCAGCAGACCCGGGACTAGCGGGGGGGATTACGAGCAGTACTTC
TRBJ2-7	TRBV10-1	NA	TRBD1	CASISDRTPYEQYF	TGCGCCAGCATCTCGGACAGGACCCCCTACGAGCAGTACTTC
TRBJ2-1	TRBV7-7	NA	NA	CASSLVLGNEQFF	TGTGCCAGCAGCTTAGTCCTTGGTAATGAGCAGTTCTTC
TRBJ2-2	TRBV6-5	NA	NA	CASSYGTGGNEQYFGPGTGELFF	NA
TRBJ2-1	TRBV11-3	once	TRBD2	CASSLDREDSFQFF	TGTGCCAGCAGCTTAGATCGGGAGGATAGCTTTCAGTTCTTC
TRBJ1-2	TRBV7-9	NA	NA	CASSQGSGTDNYGYTF	TGTGCCAGCAGCCAGGGATCCGGGACGGATAACTATGGCTACACCTTC
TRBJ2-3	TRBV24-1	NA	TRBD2	CATSDPSGIAGVTDTQYF	TGTGCCACCAGTGATCCCAGCGGGATAGCGGGGGTTACAGATACGCAGTATTTT
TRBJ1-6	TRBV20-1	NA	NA	CSARDRESSYNSPLHF	TGCAGTGCTAGAGACAGGGAGAGCTCCTATAATTCACCCCTCCACTTT